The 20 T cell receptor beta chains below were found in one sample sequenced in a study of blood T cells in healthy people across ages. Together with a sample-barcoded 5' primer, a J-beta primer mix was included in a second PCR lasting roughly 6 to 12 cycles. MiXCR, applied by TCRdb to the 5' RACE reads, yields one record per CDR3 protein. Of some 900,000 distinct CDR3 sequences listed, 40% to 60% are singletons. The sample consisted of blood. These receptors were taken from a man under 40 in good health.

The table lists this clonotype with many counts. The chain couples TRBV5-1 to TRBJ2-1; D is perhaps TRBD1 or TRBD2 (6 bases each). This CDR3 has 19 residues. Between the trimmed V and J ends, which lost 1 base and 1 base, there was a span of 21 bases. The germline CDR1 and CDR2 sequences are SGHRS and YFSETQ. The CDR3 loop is CASSLREVSGGPSYNEQFF. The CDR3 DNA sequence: TGCGCCAGCAGCTTGAGGGAGGTTAGTGGGGGCCCGTCCTACAATGAGCAGTTCTTC.

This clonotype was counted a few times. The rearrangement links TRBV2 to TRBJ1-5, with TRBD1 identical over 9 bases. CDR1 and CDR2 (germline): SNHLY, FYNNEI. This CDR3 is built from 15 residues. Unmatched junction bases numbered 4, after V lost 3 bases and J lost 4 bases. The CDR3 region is CASSEADRGNQPQHF. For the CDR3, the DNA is TGTGCCAGCAGTGAGGCGGACAGGGGAAATCAGCCCCAGCATTTT.

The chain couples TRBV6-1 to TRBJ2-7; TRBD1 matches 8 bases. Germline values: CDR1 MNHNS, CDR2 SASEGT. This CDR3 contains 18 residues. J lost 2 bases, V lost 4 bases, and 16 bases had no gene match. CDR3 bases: TGTGCCAGCAGTGGTCGACAGGGGCCCATCGGGGGAGCCTACGAGCAGTACTTC. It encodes CASSGRQGPIGGAYEQYF.

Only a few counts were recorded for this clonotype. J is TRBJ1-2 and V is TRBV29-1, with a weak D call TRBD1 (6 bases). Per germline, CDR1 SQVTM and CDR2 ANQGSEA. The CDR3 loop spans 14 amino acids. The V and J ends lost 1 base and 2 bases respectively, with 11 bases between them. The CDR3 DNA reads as TGCAGCGTTGAAGTAAGCGGACAGAACTATGGCTACACCTTC. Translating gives CSVEVSGQNYGYTF.

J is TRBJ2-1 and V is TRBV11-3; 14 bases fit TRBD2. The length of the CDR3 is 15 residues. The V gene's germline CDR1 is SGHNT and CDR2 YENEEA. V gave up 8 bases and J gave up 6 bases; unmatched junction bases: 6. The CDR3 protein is CASRLAGGPVNEQFF. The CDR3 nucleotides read TGTGCCAGCCGACTAGCGGGGGGGCCGGTCAATGAGCAGTTCTTC.

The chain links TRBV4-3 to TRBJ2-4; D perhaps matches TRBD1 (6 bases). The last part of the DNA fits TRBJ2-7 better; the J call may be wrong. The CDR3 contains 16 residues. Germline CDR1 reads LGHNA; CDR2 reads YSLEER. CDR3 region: CASSQEGIGDNYEQYF. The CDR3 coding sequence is TGCGCCAGCAGCCAAGAAGGGATAGGGGACAACTACGAGCAGTACTTC.

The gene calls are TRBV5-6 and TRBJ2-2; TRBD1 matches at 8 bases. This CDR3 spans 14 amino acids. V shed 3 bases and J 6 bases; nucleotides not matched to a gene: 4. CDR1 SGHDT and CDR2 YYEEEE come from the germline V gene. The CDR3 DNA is TGTGCCAGCAGCTGGGACAGGTCCCCCGGGGAGCTGTTTTTT. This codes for CASSWDRSPGELFF.

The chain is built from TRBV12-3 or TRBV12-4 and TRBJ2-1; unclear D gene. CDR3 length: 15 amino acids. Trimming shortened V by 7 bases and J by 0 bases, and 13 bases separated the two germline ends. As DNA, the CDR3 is TGTGCCAGCACCCTCTCTACAGCCTCCTACAATGAGCAGTTCTTC. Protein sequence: CASTLSTASYNEQFF.

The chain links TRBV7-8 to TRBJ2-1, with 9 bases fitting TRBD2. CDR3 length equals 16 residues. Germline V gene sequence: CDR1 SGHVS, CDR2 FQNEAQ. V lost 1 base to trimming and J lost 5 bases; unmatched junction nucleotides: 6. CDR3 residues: CASSLVERGANNEQFF. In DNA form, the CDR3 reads TGTGCCAGCAGCTTAGTCGAGCGGGGGGCCAACAATGAGCAGTTCTTC.

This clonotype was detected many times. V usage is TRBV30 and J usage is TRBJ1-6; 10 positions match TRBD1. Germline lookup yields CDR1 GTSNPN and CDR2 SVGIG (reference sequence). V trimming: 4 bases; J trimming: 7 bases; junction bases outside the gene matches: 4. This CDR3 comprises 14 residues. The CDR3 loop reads CAWTRTGGNSPLHF. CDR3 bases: TGTGCCTGGACCAGGACAGGGGGGAATTCACCCCTCCACTTT.

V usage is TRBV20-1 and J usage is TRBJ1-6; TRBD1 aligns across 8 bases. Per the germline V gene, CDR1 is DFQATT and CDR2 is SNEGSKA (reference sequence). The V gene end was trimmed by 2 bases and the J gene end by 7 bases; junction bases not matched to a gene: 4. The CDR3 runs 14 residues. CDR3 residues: CSARNRGGNSPLHF. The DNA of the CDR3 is TGCAGTGCTAGAAACAGGGGGGGGAATTCACCCCTCCACTTT.

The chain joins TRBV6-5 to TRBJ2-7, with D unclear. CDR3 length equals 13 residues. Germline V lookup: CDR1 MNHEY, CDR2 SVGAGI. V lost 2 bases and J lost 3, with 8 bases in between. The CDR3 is CASSYGLDYEQYF. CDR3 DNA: TGTGCCAGCAGTTACGGGTTGGACTACGAGCAGTACTTC.

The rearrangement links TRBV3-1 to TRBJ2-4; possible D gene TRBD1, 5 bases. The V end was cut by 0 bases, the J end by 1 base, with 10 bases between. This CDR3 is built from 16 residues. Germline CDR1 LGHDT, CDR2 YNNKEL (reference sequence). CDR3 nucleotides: TGTGCCAGCAGCCAAGATGGACACCCCGCCAAAAACATTCAGTACTTC. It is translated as CASSQDGHPAKNIQYF.

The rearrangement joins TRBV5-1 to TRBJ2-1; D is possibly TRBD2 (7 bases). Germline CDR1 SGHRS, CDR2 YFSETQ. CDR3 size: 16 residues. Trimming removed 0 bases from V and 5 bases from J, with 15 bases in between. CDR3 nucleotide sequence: TGCGCCAGCAGCTTGGGACCGGGGGGCCTCCACAATGAGCAGTTCTTC. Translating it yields CASSLGPGGLHNEQFF.

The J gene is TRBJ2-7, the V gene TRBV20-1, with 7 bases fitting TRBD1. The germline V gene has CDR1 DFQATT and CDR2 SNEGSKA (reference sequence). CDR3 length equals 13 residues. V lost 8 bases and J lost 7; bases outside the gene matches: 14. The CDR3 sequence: CSLSTTGSREQYF. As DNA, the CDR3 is TGCAGTCTATCTACGACAGGGTCGAGGGAGCAGTACTTC.

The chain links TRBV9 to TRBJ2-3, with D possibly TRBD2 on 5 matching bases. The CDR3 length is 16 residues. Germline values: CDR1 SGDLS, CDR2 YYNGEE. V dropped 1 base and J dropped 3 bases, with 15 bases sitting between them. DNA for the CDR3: TGTGCCAGCAGCGTACAGCCTATGGACTTTACAGATACGCAGTATTTT. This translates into CASSVQPMDFTDTQYF.

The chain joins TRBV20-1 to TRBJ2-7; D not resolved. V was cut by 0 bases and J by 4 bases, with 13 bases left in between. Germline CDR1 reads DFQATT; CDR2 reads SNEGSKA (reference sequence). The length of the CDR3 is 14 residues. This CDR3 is CSARDLTGDYEQYF. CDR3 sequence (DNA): TGCAGTGCTAGAGATCTAACCGGAGATTACGAGCAGTACTTC.

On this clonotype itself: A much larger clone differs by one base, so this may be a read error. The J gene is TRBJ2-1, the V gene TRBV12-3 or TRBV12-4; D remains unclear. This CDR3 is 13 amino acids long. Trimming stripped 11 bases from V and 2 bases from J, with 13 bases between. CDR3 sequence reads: CAGIARPYNEQFF. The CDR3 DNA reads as TGTGCCGGCATCGCGAGACCCTACAATGAGCAGTTCTTC.

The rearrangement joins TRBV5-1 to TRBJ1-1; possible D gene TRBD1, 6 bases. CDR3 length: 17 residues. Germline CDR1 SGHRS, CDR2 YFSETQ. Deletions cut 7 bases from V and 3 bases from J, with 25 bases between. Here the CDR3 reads CASALVTGSPVDTEAFF. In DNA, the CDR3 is TGCGCCAGCGCCCTTGTCACAGGGTCGCCGGTGGACACTGAAGCTTTCTTT.

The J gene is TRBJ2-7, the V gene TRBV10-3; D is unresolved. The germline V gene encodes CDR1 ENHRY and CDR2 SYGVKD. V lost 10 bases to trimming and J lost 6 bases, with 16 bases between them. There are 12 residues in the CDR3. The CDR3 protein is CATWNIEGEQYF. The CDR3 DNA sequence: TGTGCCACCTGGAATATAGAAGGCGAGCAGTACTTC.